A single sample gave rise to the 30 T cell receptor beta chains below, sequenced in a study of cytomegalovirus exposure and HLA in healthy donors. PCR employed 60 Vbeta and 13 Jbeta primers. TCRdb keeps only in-frame clones here, not all; method: immunoSEQ multiplex PCR. The sample yields 220,000 or so clones, about 81% seen once. What was sequenced was PBMCs. The receptor source for this set is a woman aged 40 to 49 in good health and CMV-seronegative.

The chain carries TRBV7-3 and TRBJ2-1; D possibly corresponds to TRBD2 (6 bases). Trimming removed 5 bases at V and 8 bases at J, with 19 bases between. CDR3 size: 15 residues. The germline V gene has CDR1 SGHTA and CDR2 FQGTGA. The CDR3 reads CASSVMGLRGDEQFF. Written as DNA, the CDR3 is TGTGCCAGCAGCGTAATGGGACTGCGGGGCGATGAGCAGTTCTTC.

This rearrangement joins TRBV5-4 to TRBJ2-3; D is ambiguous. CDR1 is SGHNT, CDR2 YYREEE, per germline (reference sequence). Trimming shortened V by 3 bases and J by 2 bases, and 4 bases separated the two germline ends. The CDR3 has 12 residues. CDR3 loop: CASSSFTDTQYF. The CDR3 nucleotides are TGTGCCAGCAGCTCCTTCACAGATACGCAGTATTTT.

The J gene is TRBJ1-6, the V gene TRBV4-1; D gene ambiguous. Germline-derived CDR1 and CDR2 are MGHRA and YSYEKL. V shed 0 bases and J shed 9 bases, with 9 bases lying between them. CDR3 length: 14 amino acids. DNA for the CDR3: TGCGCCAGCAGCCAAGATAGTAGAGGTTCACCCCTCCACTTT. This translates into CASSQDSRGSPLHF.

This rearrangement joins TRBV4-1 to TRBJ2-7; 7 bases match TRBD1. Germline-derived CDR1 and CDR2 are MGHRA and YSYEKL. The CDR3 length is 15 residues. With 1 base clipped from V and 5 bases from J, the junction kept 8 bases outside the gene matches. In DNA form, the CDR3 reads TGCGCCAGCAGCCAAGTAGGACAGGCCCCCCACGAGCAGTACTTC. Its translation: CASSQVGQAPHEQYF.

The V gene is TRBV7-3, the J gene TRBJ2-3; TRBD2 is a possible D gene (6 bases). CDR1 and CDR2 from the germline V gene are SGHTA and FQGTGA. This CDR3 is built from 15 residues. Trimming removed 0 bases from V and 4 bases from J, with 11 bases in between. The CDR3 DNA sequence: TGTGCCAGCAGCTTAACCGGGAGTGGGGCAGATACGCAGTATTTT. It translates to CASSLTGSGADTQYF.

V usage is TRBV5-1 and J usage is TRBJ2-5; 8 bases agree with TRBD1. The junction had 5 bases not matched to a gene; V was cut back by 2 bases and J by 2 bases. CDR3 size: 15 residues. Germline-derived CDR1 and CDR2 are SGHRS and YFSETQ. The CDR3 reads CASSFWGQVQETQYF. CDR3 nucleotides: TGCGCCAGCAGCTTCTGGGGACAGGTTCAAGAGACCCAGTACTTC. The full variable domain, in which reference TRBV5-1 and TRBJ2-5 provide the parts outside the CDR3, is KAGVTQTPRYLIKTRGQQVTLSCSPISGHRSVSWYQQTPGQGLQFLFEYFSETQRNKGNFPGRFSGRQFSNSRSEMNVSTLELGDSALYLCASSFWGQVQETQYFGPGTRLLVL.

The J gene is TRBJ1-4, the V gene TRBV10-3, with 9 bases that match TRBD1. The CDR3 runs 15 residues. Per the germline V gene, CDR1 is ENHRY and CDR2 is SYGVKD. V lost 4 bases to trimming and J lost 4 bases; unmatched junction nucleotides: 4. The DNA for the CDR3 is TGTGCCATCAGTGCGGGACAGGGAGATAATGAAAAACTGTTTTTT. Protein product: CAISAGQGDNEKLFF.

V and J are TRBV4-1 and TRBJ1-6, with 8 nucleotides matching TRBD1. Germline V gene lookup returns CDR1 MGHRA and CDR2 YSYEKL. Trimming removed 3 bases from V and 9 bases from J; junction bases left unmatched: 7. The CDR3 length is 15 residues. The CDR3 here is CASSHEDRESSPLHF. CDR3 sequence (DNA): TGCGCCAGCAGCCACGAGGACAGGGAAAGTTCACCCCTCCACTTT.

The V gene is TRBV11-2, the J gene TRBJ1-1; 8 positions agree with TRBD1. With V trimmed by 5 bases and J by 8 bases, 7 bases remained unmatched. Germline V CDR1 and CDR2: SGHAT, FQNNGV. There are 13 residues in the CDR3. The CDR3 DNA reads TGTGCCAGCAGCCCCCGGACAGGGTCGGAAGCTTTCTTT. This gives the protein CASSPRTGSEAFF.

This clone was observed a single time. This rearrangement joins TRBV28 to TRBJ1-1; D remains ambiguous. The germline V gene encodes CDR1 MDHEN and CDR2 SYDVKM. The CDR3 runs to 12 residues. The V end was cut by 3 bases, the J end by 5 bases, with 7 bases between. The CDR3: CASSFRSTEAFF. The CDR3 DNA reads TGTGCCAGCAGTTTTAGGAGTACTGAAGCTTTCTTT.

This chain joins TRBV29-1 and TRBJ2-4, with D maybe TRBD1 (5 bases). Trimming removed 6 bases from V and 0 bases from J, with 9 bases in between. The CDR3 extends over 13 amino acids. Germline lookup yields CDR1 SQVTM and CDR2 ANQGSEA. CDR3 bases: TGCAGCGTACCAGACAGAGCCAAAAACATTCAGTACTTC. Residues: CSVPDRAKNIQYF.

The CDR3 DNA reads TGTGCCTGGAGTCCCCCCGGGTCACGCTATGGCTACACCTTC. It codes for CAWSPPGSRYGYTF. The chain recombines TRBV30 with TRBJ1-2; no clear D. Deletions cut 2 bases from V and 4 bases from J, with 14 bases between. The germline CDR1 and CDR2 sequences are GTSNPN and SVGIG (reference sequence). CDR3 length: 14 residues.

The chain carries TRBV7-3 and TRBJ2-2; D possibly corresponds to TRBD2 (7 bases). V lost 5 bases to trimming and J lost 2 bases, with 15 bases between them. Germline V gives CDR1 SGHTA, CDR2 FQGTGA. The CDR3 is 16 amino acids. CDR3 loop: CASSLGGGLNTGELFF. The CDR3 region has the DNA TGTGCCAGCAGCCTGGGGGGGGGCCTTAACACCGGGGAGCTGTTTTTT. The full variable domain, in which reference TRBV7-3 and TRBJ2-2 provide the parts outside the CDR3, is GAGVSQTPSNKVTEKGKYVELRCDPISGHTALYWYRQSLGQGPEFLIYFQGTGAADDSGLPNDRFFAVRPEGSVSTLKIQRTERGDSAVYLCASSLGGGLNTGELFFGEGSRLTVL.

The chain uses TRBV21-1 and TRBJ1-2; the table's D call, TRBD1, was not checked against the DNA. TRBV21-1 corresponds to a pseudogene. The CDR3 is 13 residues long. CDR3 residues: CASSRDRGNGYTF. The DNA of the CDR3 is TGTGCCAGCAGCCGGGACAGGGGCAATGGCTACACCTTC.

V usage is TRBV5-1 and J usage is TRBJ1-1, with D unclear. There are 15 residues in the CDR3. With 0 bases removed from V and 1 base from J, the gap between germline ends came to 10 bases. The V gene's germline CDR1 is SGHRS and CDR2 YFSETQ. The CDR3 loop is CASSLVVWANTEAFF. CDR3 bases: TGCGCCAGCAGCTTGGTGGTCTGGGCGAACACTGAAGCTTTCTTT.

V usage is TRBV5-8 and J usage is TRBJ2-7; the match to TRBD1 covers 10 bases. The CDR3 totals 15 residues. Trimming cost V 3 bases and J 3 bases; bases outside gene matches: 6. Germline V lookup: CDR1 SGHTS, CDR2 YDEGEE. CDR3 coding DNA: TGTGCCAGCAGCTCCCGACAGGGGGCTGGCTACGAGCAGTACTTC. Encoded protein: CASSSRQGAGYEQYF.

The rearrangement uses TRBV5-4 and TRBJ2-7; 7 bases line up with TRBD1. CDR1 is SGHNT and CDR2 is YYREEE in the germline V gene (reference sequence). This CDR3 is 15 amino acids long. The ends lost 2 bases at V and 0 bases at J; junction bases unmatched: 5. CDR3 region: CASSFDRVSSYEQYF. The CDR3 DNA reads as TGTGCCAGCAGCTTCGACAGGGTAAGCTCCTACGAGCAGTACTTC.

The chain uses TRBV7-9 and TRBJ2-7; D gene unclear. Trimming shortened V by 2 bases and J by 3 bases, and 2 bases separated the two germline ends. This CDR3 contains 11 residues. Germline V gene data show CDR1 as SEHNR and CDR2 as FQNEAQ (reference sequence). CDR3 sequence: CASSLYYEQYF. CDR3 coding DNA: TGTGCCAGCAGCTTATACTACGAGCAGTACTTC.

The chain couples TRBV11-3 to TRBJ2-1; TRBD1 matches 7 bases. The CDR3 covers 14 residues. Germline V gene lookup returns CDR1 SGHNT and CDR2 YENEEA. Trimming at V came to 5 bases and at J to 8 bases, leaving 9 bases not matched to a gene. The DNA of the CDR3 is TGTGCCAGCAGCCACCCCGGACAGGTCGATGAGCAGTTCTTC. It yields the protein CASSHPGQVDEQFF.

The rearrangement links TRBV6-5 to TRBJ2-5, with D maybe TRBD2 (5 bases). Gene TRBJ2-7 matches the end of the DNA better, so the J call may be wrong. CDR1 and CDR2 (germline): MNHEY, SVGAGI. This CDR3 region has 15 residues. CDR3 DNA: TGTGCCAGCAGTCGTACGGGGATCAGCTCCTACGAGCAGTACTTC. It translates to CASSRTGISSYEQYF.

The J gene is TRBJ1-1, the V gene TRBV6-4; the D is unclear. Trimming cost V 10 bases and J 6 bases, with 21 bases left between them. Germline CDR1 reads MRHNA; CDR2 reads SNTAGT. The CDR3 runs 14 residues. The CDR3 DNA reads TGTGCCATGGCAAGCGGCCGGGATATTCCTGAAGCTTTCTTT. Protein: CAMASGRDIPEAFF.

The chain employs TRBV9 and TRBJ1-5; a weak D match, TRBD1 (6 bases). The germline gives CDR1 SGDLS, CDR2 YYNGEE. Between the trimmed V and J ends, which lost 1 base and 6 bases, there was a span of 14 bases. The length of the CDR3 is 15 residues. CDR3: CASSVQGKVGQPQHF. The CDR3 nucleotides read TGTGCCAGCAGCGTACAGGGGAAAGTTGGTCAGCCCCAGCATTTT.

The rearrangement joins TRBV9 to TRBJ2-7; D perhaps matches TRBD1 (5 bases). The CDR3 totals 14 residues. V was clipped by 4 bases and J by 3 bases, with 14 bases between them. Germline V gene data show CDR1 as SGDLS and CDR2 as YYNGEE. The CDR3 nucleotides are TGTGCCAGCAGCCCAGAAGGGGCTTACTACGAGCAGTACTTC. Protein: CASSPEGAYYEQYF.

This clone was counted once. An end of the junction differs from the germline gene, which may be a read error. The chain carries TRBV27 and TRBJ2-6; D gene ambiguous. This CDR3 spans 13 amino acids. Germline V lookup: CDR1 MNHEY, CDR2 SMNVEV (reference sequence). CDR3 sequence (DNA): TGTGCCAGCAGTGTATCTGGGGCCAACGTCCTGACTTTC. It translates to CASSVSGANVLTF.

This chain links TRBV29-1 with TRBJ2-3; D not resolved. Trimming took off 1 base at V and 2 bases at J, with 16 bases between the two ends. CDR1 and CDR2 from the germline V gene are SQVTM and ANQGSEA. This CDR3 spans 16 amino acids. This CDR3 reads CSVEVGRNYFTDTQYF. CDR3 nucleotides: TGCAGCGTTGAAGTGGGCAGGAATTACTTCACAGATACGCAGTATTTT.

The gene calls are TRBV5-1 and TRBJ2-1; 10 nucleotides align to TRBD2. The CDR3 contains 19 residues. Losses at the gene ends were 4 bases for V and 5 bases for J; bases not matched to a gene: 18. Germline CDR1 is SGHRS and CDR2 is YFSETQ. The CDR3 DNA reads TGCGCCAGCAGCCGATTGGGGGTGGCTAGCGGGAGAAAGAACAATGAGCAGTTCTTC. Encoded protein: CASSRLGVASGRKNNEQFF.

Here the CDR3 DNA reads TGCGCCAGCAGCTTGGAGGCGGGAGGGCCAGGGGAGACCCAGTACTTC. Its translation is CASSLEAGGPGETQYF. This chain joins TRBV5-1 and TRBJ2-5; 9 bases match TRBD2. CDR1 is SGHRS and CDR2 is YFSETQ in the germline V gene. The CDR3 spans 16 residues. Germline trimming cut 0 bases from V and 5 bases from J; bases unmatched to any gene: 8.

The gene calls are TRBV6-6 and TRBJ1-2, with D possibly being TRBD1 (5 bases). The CDR3 is made up of 11 amino acids. Between the trimmed V and J ends, which lost 6 bases and 6 bases, there was a span of 8 bases. The germline V gene has CDR1 MNHNY and CDR2 SVGAGI (reference sequence). The CDR3 is CASRQVDGYTF. CDR3 DNA: TGTGCCAGCAGACAGGTGGATGGCTACACCTTC.

The chain is built from TRBV15 and TRBJ2-3, with TRBD2 as a possible D gene (5 bases). Germline lookup yields CDR1 LNHNV and CDR2 YYDKDF (reference sequence). Trimming shortened V by 5 bases and J by 0 bases, and 12 bases separated the two germline ends. The CDR3 totals 15 residues. CDR3 loop: CATSVRLTSTDTQYF. CDR3 nucleotide sequence: TGTGCCACCAGCGTTCGACTAACTAGCACAGATACGCAGTATTTT.

The rearrangement links TRBV7-2 to TRBJ2-7, with 11 bases fitting TRBD1. The CDR3 spans 15 residues. Germline loops: CDR1 SGHTA, CDR2 FQGNSA. J lost 3 bases, V lost 2 bases, and 3 bases had no gene match. The CDR3, as DNA: TGTGCCAGCAGCTTACCCGGGACAGGGGGCTACGAGCAGTACTTC. It translates to CASSLPGTGGYEQYF.